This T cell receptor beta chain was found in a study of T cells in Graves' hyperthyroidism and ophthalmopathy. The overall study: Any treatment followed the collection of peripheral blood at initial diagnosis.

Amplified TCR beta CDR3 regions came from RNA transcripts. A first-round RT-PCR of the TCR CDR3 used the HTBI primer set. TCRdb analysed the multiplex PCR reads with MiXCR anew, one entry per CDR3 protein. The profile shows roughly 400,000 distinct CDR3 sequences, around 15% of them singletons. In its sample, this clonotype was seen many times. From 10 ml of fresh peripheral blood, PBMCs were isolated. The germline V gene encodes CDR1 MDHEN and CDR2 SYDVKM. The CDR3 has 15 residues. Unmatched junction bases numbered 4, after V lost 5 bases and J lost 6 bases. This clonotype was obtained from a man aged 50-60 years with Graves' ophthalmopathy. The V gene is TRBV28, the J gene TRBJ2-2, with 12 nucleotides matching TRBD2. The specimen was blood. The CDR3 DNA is TGTGCCAGCAGTCGACTAGCGGGAGTGTCCGGGGAGCTGTTTTTT. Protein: CASSRLAGVSGELFF.